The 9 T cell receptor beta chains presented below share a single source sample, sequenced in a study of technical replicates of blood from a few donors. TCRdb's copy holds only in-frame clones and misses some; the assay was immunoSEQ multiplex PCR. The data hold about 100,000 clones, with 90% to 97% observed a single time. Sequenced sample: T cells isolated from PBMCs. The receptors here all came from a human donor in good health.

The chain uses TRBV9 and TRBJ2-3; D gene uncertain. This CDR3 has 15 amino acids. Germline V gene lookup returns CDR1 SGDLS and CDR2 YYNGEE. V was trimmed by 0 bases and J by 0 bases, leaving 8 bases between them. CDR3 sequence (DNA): TGTGCCAGCAGCGTAGGCGTATCTAGCACAGATACGCAGTATTTT. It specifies CASSVGVSSTDTQYF.

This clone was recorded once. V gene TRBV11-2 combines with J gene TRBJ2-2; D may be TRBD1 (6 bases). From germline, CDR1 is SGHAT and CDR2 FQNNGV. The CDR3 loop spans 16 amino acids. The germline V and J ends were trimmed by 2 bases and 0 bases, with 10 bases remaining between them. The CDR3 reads CASSLRTGTNTGELFF. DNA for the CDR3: TGTGCCAGCAGCTTACGAACAGGGACGAACACCGGGGAGCTGTTTTTT.

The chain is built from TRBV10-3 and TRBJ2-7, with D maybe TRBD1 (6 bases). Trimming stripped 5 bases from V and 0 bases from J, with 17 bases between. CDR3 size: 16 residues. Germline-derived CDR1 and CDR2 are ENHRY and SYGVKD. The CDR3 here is CAISPQGTFSSYEQYF. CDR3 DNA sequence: TGTGCCATCAGTCCCCAGGGGACATTTAGCTCCTACGAGCAGTACTTC.

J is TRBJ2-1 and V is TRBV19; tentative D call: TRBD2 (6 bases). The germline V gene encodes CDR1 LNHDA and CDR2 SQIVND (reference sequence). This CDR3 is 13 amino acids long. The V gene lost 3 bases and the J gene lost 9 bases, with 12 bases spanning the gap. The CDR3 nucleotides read TGTGCCAGTAGTATGTCCTGGGGGGTTGAGCAGTTCTTC. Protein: CASSMSWGVEQFF. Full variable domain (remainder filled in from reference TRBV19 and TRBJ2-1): DGGITQSPKYLFRKEGQNVTLSCEQNLNHDAMYWYRQDPGQGLRLIYYSQIVNDFQKGDIAEGYSVSREKKESFPLTVTSAQKNPTAFYLCASSMSWGVEQFFGPGTRLTVL.

The CDR3: CASSQVLATDTQYF. The CDR3 DNA reads TGTGCCAGTAGTCAGGTGCTTGCCACAGATACGCAGTATTTT. This chain uses TRBV19 with TRBJ2-3, with D uncertain. CDR3 length equals 14 residues. V lost 5 bases, J lost 2 bases, and 11 bases lay in between. Germline loops: CDR1 LNHDA, CDR2 SQIVND (reference sequence).

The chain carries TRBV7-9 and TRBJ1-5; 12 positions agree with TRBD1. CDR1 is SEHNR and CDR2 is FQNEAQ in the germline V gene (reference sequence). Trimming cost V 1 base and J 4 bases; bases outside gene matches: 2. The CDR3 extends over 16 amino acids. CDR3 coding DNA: TGTGCCAGCAGCTTAGTGGGACAGGGGGCGAATCAGCCCCAGCATTTT. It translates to CASSLVGQGANQPQHF.

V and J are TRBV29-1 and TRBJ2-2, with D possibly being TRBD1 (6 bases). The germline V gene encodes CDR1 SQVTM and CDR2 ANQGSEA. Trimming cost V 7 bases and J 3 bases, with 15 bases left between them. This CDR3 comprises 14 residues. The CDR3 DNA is TGCAGCGGCTCCTCAGGGGTGTACACCGGGGAGCTGTTTTTT. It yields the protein CSGSSGVYTGELFF.

Here the CDR3 DNA reads TGTGCCAGCAGCTTCGGTCAGGGTGGGACTGAAGCTTTCTTT. Its protein is CASSFGQGGTEAFF. The rearrangement uses TRBV11-2 and TRBJ1-1; maybe TRBD1 (5 bases). CDR1 is SGHAT and CDR2 is FQNNGV in the germline V gene. The CDR3 covers 14 residues. Trimming left V 3 bases short and J 5 bases short, with 13 bases between.

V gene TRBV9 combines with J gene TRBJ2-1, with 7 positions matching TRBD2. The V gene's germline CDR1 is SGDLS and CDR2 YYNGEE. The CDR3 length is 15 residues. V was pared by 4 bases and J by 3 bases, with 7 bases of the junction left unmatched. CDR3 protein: CASSTSTSLYNEQFF. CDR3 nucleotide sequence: TGTGCCAGCAGCACTTCGACTAGCCTCTACAATGAGCAGTTCTTC.